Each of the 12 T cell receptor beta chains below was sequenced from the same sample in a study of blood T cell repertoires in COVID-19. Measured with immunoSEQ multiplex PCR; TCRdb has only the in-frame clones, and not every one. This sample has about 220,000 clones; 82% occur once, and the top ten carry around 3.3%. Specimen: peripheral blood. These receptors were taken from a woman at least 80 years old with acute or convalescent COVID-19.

The CDR3 loop reads CASSSGGTFYTDTQYF. The CDR3 coding sequence is TGTGCCAGCAGCTCGGGGGGGACCTTTTACACAGATACGCAGTATTTT. This sequence joins TRBV5-4 and TRBJ2-3; 8 bases align to TRBD2. V trimming: 3 bases; J trimming: 2 bases; junction bases outside the gene matches: 8. CDR3 length equals 16 residues. Germline V CDR1 and CDR2: SGHNT, YYREEE (reference sequence).

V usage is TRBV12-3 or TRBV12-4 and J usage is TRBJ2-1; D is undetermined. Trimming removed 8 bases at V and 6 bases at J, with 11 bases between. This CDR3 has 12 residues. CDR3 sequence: CASQPGPNEQFF. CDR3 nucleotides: TGTGCCAGCCAGCCGGGTCCCAATGAGCAGTTCTTC.

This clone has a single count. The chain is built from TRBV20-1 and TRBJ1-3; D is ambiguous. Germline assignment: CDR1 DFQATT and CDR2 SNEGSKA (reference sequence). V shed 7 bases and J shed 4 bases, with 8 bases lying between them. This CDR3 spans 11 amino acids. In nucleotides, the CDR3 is TGCAGTGTGGCGCGGGGAAACACCATATATTTT. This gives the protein CSVARGNTIYF.

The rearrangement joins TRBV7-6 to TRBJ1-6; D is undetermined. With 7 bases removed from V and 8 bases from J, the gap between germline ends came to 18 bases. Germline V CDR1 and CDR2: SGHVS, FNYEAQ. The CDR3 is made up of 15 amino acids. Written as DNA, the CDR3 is TGTGCCAGCACCCCAGGAGGCGATACAGATTCACCCCTCCACTTT. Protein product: CASTPGGDTDSPLHF. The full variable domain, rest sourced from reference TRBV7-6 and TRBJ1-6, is GAGVSQSPRYKVTKRGQDVALRCDPISGHVSLYWYRQALGQGPEFLTYFNYEAQQDKSGLPNDRFSAERPEGSISTLTIQRTEQRDSAMYRCASTPGGDTDSPLHFGNGTRLTVT.

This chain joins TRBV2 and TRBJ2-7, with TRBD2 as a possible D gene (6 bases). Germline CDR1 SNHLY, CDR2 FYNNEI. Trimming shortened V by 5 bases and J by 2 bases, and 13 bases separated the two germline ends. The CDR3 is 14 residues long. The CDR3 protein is CASSPSRTTYEQYF. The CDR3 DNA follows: TGTGCCAGCAGTCCTAGCCGGACTACCTACGAGCAGTACTTC.

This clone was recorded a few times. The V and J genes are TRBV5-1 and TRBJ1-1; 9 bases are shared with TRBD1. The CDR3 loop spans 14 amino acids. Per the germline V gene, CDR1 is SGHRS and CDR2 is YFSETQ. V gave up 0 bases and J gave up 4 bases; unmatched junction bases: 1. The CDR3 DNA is TGCGCCAGCAGCTTGGGACAGGGGGTCACTGAAGCTTTCTTT. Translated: CASSLGQGVTEAFF.

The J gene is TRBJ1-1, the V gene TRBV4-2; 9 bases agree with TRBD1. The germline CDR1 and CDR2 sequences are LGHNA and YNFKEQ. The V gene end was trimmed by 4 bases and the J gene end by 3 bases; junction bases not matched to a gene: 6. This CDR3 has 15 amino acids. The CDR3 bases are TGTGCCAGCAGCCCCCATCGACAGGGGGACACTGAAGCTTTCTTT. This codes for CASSPHRQGDTEAFF.

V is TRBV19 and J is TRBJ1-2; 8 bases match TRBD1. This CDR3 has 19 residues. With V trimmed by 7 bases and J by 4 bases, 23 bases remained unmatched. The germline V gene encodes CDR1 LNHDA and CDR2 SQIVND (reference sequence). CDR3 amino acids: CASISLGIRTGTSTYGYTF. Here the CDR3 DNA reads TGTGCCAGTATATCCCTGGGTATTCGGACAGGGACGTCCACCTATGGCTACACCTTC.

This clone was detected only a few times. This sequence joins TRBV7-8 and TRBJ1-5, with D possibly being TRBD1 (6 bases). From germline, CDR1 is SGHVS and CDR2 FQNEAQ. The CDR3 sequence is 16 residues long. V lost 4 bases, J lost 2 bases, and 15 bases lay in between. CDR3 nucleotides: TGTGCCAGCAGCTCAGACAGGCCCTATGGCAATCAGCCCCAGCATTTT. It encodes CASSSDRPYGNQPQHF.

The CDR3 is CASRRGSGGLGNTIYF. CDR3 in DNA: TGTGCCAGTAGGAGAGGGTCAGGGGGCCTTGGAAACACCATATATTTT. The chain is built from TRBV19 and TRBJ1-3, with 8 bases aligning to TRBD1. Germline loops: CDR1 LNHDA, CDR2 SQIVND (reference sequence). The CDR3 length is 16 residues. V shed 6 bases, J shed 3 bases, and the junction held 10 bases outside the gene matches.

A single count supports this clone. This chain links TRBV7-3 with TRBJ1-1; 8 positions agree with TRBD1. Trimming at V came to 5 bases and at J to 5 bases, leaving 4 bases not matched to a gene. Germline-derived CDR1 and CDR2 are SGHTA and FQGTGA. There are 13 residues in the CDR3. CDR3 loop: CASSLNRGTEAFF. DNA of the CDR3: TGTGCCAGCAGCCTAAACAGGGGGACTGAAGCTTTCTTT. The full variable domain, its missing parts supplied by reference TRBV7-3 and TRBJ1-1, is GAGVSQTPSNKVTEKGKYVELRCDPISGHTALYWYRQSLGQGPEFLIYFQGTGAADDSGLPNDRFFAVRPEGSVSTLKIQRTERGDSAVYLCASSLNRGTEAFFGQGTRLTVV.

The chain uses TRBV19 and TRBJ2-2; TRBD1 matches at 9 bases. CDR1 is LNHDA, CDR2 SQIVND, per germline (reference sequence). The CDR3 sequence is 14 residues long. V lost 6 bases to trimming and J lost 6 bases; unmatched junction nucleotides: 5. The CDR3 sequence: CASSGTGYSGELFF. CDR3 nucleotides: TGTGCCAGTAGCGGGACAGGGTATTCCGGGGAGCTGTTTTTT.